This TCR beta chain was identified during a study of cytomegalovirus exposure and HLA in healthy donors (dated by TCRdb to 2016 to 2017). In the study overall: According to an earlier analysis of a few hundred of the donors, 150 million to 200 million T cells yielded roughly 110 million unique TCR beta sequences and about 300 Gb of sequence data. A later analysis re-analyzed previously published TCR beta repertoires from about 600 donors and added high-resolution HLA genotyping to study TCR occurrence patterns. The T cell repertoires of 666 subjects were profiled by immunosequencing and related to cytomegalovirus serostatus. Roughly five DR-DQ haplotypes were handled as single units for association and clustering, since linkage in the cohort was strong. Of the 300 to 450 genotyped donors, less than 90% were placed in the genetic ancestry cluster associated with self-reported Caucasian donors. Donor age, sex, ethnicity and CMV serostatus were compiled together with the repertoire data. The number of donors typed differed by locus, with about 629-640 for A, B, C, DRB1 and DQB1, around 500 for DQA1, over 600 for DPA1, and some 440 for DPB1. All discovery cohort repertoires had been generated using a single sequencing platform. HLA typing included class I and class II loci at four-digit resolution. In an earlier analysis of roughly 600 of the donors, high-throughput TCR beta sequencing was used to judge whether each TCR beta V gene segment behaved as functional or pseudogenic. The study aimed to test whether signatures of past pathogen exposure could be identified by cataloging public T cell receptors. To predict cytomegalovirus infection status, the study brought together high-throughput TCR immunosequencing, statistical association of individual TCRs with disease status, and machine learning. Rather than drawing on any new phenotypic data, the later analysis identified candidate immune exposures from TCR beta sequences and the way those sequences occurred across donors. A later genetic analysis used genome-wide SNP genotypes for about 65% of the roughly 700 donors, treating that subset as a discovery cohort. Besides the first cohort of more than 650 subjects, a separate validation cohort made up of 90 to 150 different subjects was used. An early release covering roughly 640 HLA-typed donors comprised about 290 gigabases of sequencing data and approximately 85 million unique TCR sequences. Across approximately 400 genotyped donors of the cohort, an average of approximately 240,000 unique TCR beta nucleotide sequences per donor were sequenced, and 15% to 20% of those sequences were non-productive.

What the authors observed across the whole study: When HLA alleles, especially DR and DQ, strongly co-occurred, TCR associations were difficult to assign to individual alleles. In a later analysis, several top co-occurrence clusters were reported to appear linked to parvovirus B19, influenza, CMV and Epstein-Barr virus. A cluster of highly shared sequence variants was judged likely to be a technical artifact of the sequencing pipeline. Cytomegalovirus status was reported to be diagnosed by the classifier with high specificity and sensitivity in both the original and validation cohorts. This cohort had only TCR beta chains sequenced, and the lack of alpha or paired-chain data limited which features could be detected. A few of the identified cytomegalovirus-associated TCR beta chains were confirmed in vitro to be specific for cytomegalovirus antigens. In the study, 150 to 200 TCR beta chains were listed as associated with cytomegalovirus. In a later analysis, some 17,000 TCR beta sequences were associated with specific HLA alleles at a false discovery rate of 0.05. Most CMV-associated TCR beta chains appeared to be HLA-restricted in a later analysis, and the HLA associations seemed to be driven largely by CMV exposure. A further reported finding was that TCR beta sequences accurately predicted the HLA-A and HLA-B alleles for most subjects in the first cohort. Correlated functional status among segregating V segments might reflect linkage disequilibrium, but an unknown experimental factor could not be ruled out. The presence/absence analyses assumed that sequencing depth was roughly uniform across donors, and that assumption may not be true. Because the 87-base-pair reads could not distinguish some IMGT-functional V segments, including TRBV6-2 and TRBV6-3, those segments were excluded. Compared with equally common non-associated chains, HLA-associated TCR beta chains in a later analysis were more clonally expanded and had lower generation probabilities. According to a later analysis, TCR association rates differed among HLA loci, with DRB1 alleles showing the most associated TCRs and HLA-C alleles showing the fewest. A later genetic analysis associated a missense DCLRE1C variant with V-gene and J-gene trimming of TCR beta chains, and an independent cohort replicated the association. Most TCR sequences were observed very rarely across donors, whereas some public TCRs were present in many individuals. In a later genetic analysis, fewer N-insertions in productive TCRs were reported among donors in an Asian-associated ancestry cluster than the roughly 710-donor mean. According to the authors, the approach could potentially be generalized to other disease states and immunological phenotypes. Because HLA typing was unavailable for some donors at each locus, only the typed subset was used in association tests. In an earlier analysis of some 500 of the donors, most TCR beta V segments appeared in productive rearrangements about 90% or about 30% of the time, broadly matching IMGT annotations. Because counts were too low, roughly 18 rarely observed V segments, including chromosome 9 orphons, were left out of the earlier analysis of about 620 of the donors. The only immune exposure information available for the cohort was CMV serostatus.

The cohort was made up of 500 to 850 healthy bone marrow donors. At the time of sampling, all cohort members were nominally healthy, though unrecorded immune exposures were likely present. The donor tested CMV seronegative and was one of the 352 seronegative cohort members. A peripheral blood sample was provided by each donor, and peripheral blood mononuclear cells were used for TCR beta sequencing. Genomic DNA extraction from the blood cell samples was performed with the Qiagen DNeasy Blood Extraction Kit. Notes on this clone: It has no known antigen specificity. No per-base quality is available; no much larger clone lies one base away.

The germline V gene supplies CDR1 SGHTA and CDR2 FQGNSA. At the junction V is shortened by 2 bases and J by 7 bases, with 15 bases in between. There are 15 amino acids in the CDR3, from cysteine to phenylalanine inclusive. Of all the DNA, just the CDR3 is kept, 45 bases in frame from base 1. Library generation was performed with the immunoSEQ multiplex PCR assay. The multiplex PCR relied on a mix of 60 forward primers for TCR Vbeta segments and 13 reverse primers for TCR Jbeta segments. A multiplex PCR assay on genomic DNA amplified the CDR3 region of rearranged TCR beta genes. On the Illumina HiSeq System, the amplified TCR beta libraries were sequenced as 87-base-pair reads. In the authors' own workflow: A later analysis tallied tens of millions of unique TCR beta chains across the 610 or so repertoires, and around 9.9 million of those chains were shared by two or more donors. Raw reads were error-corrected and collapsed into unique sequences with a nearest-neighbor algorithm that merged closely related sequences to remove PCR and sequencing errors. To assign V, D and J gene segments, CDR3 sequences were aligned to IMGT reference sequences. Each retained sequence needed at least a six-nucleotide match to both a V gene segment and a J gene segment. A rearrangement was called productive if the CDR3 had no stop codons and remained in frame with V and J, and every other rearrangement was called non-productive. Following IMGT convention, CDR3 was defined as the stretch from the second conserved V-encoded cysteine up to the conserved J-encoded phenylalanine. The earlier analysis of fewer than 750 of the donors excluded sequences that lacked an unambiguous match to a single V gene segment. An earlier analysis of several hundred of the donors classified V segments as functional when productive rearrangements were above 56.7% and as segregating when the standard deviation between donors was above 5%. A statistical classification framework was built to diagnose cytomegalovirus status from the catalog of TCR beta chain sequences. In a later analysis, V and J genes were assigned by comparing TCR nucleotide sequences against IMGT/GENE-DB human TR gene sequences. The TCRdist pipeline was used in a later analysis to assign CDR3 sequences and most-parsimonious VDJ recombination scenarios. In a later analysis, each TCR beta chain was defined by its CDR3 amino acid sequence together with its V-gene family, and reads lacking a unique V-gene family were excluded. A later analysis removed 450 to 600 highly shared, low-generation-probability nucleotide sequences to deal with suspected cross-contamination and a sequencing artifact. For each public chain, a later analysis derived a clonal expansion index from normalized ranks of inferred template counts within each repertoire. In a later analysis, generation probabilities were computed with a VDJ recombination model fitted to out-of-frame rearrangements, and the resulting probabilities were checked against IGoR. A later analysis scored TCR-TCR, TCR-HLA and TCR-CMV co-occurrence with hypergeometric tests, applying a repertoire-size bias correction to TCR pairs. In a later analysis, false discovery rates were estimated by permuting HLA or CMV assignments 20 times. In a later analysis, co-occurring TCRs were grouped using DBSCAN, and TCRdist sequence similarity was added for clustering within HLA-allele-positive subsets. Co-occurrence clustering excluded repertoires with fewer than 30,000 or more than 120,000 public chains, plus five with anomalous nucleotide sharing. TCRdb retrieved this table from immuneACCESS and kept in-frame rearrangements only. Not all clones are present; in checked studies, unresolved V genes account for under half, and no reason is known for the remainder. V, J and clone size are those of that table, while D and trimming were read from the DNA. The sample contains about 160,000 clones, roughly 81% of them found a single time. The top ten constitute less than 15% of the sample.

Recombination joined TRBV7-2 with TRBJ2-1, with the D gene call left open. This clonotype originated in a woman between 50 and 59 years old in good health and CMV-seronegative. Sequencing was performed on PBMCs. CDR3 region: CASSLMGSPSNEQFF. The base sequence is TGTGCCAGCAGCTTAATGGGCAGCCCTTCAAATGAGCAGTTCTTC.